The 25 T cell receptor beta chains in this list originate from one sample, sequenced in a study of shared clonotypes between healthy human individuals. Repertoires were generated with immunoSEQ multiplex PCR, while TCRdb's copy carries only in-frame clones and drops some. The sample contains over a million clones, around 78% of which appear only once. The sample was memory CD4+ T cells from PBMCs. The subset is: CD45RA-negative fraction. These receptors were obtained from a young man in good health. Some clones in this sample may be carry-over from other donors' samples.

The genes are TRBV5-4 and TRBJ2-7; TRBD1 matches at 8 bases. J was trimmed by 5 bases and V by 4 bases; bases with no gene match: 5. The CDR3 totals 13 residues. Germline V gives CDR1 SGHNT, CDR2 YYREEE (reference sequence). The CDR3 DNA reads as TGTGCCAGCAGCGCAGGGGGCTGGGACGAGCAGTACTTC. Protein: CASSAGGWDEQYF.

CDR3 region: CASSGRTSGSHPQYF. The CDR3 nucleotides read TGTGCCAGCAGCGGGAGGACTAGCGGGAGTCATCCGCAGTACTTC. The gene calls are TRBV7-2 and TRBJ2-7, with 13 positions matching TRBD2. From germline, CDR1 is SGHTA and CDR2 FQGNSA. V shed 5 bases, J shed 9 bases, and the junction held 10 bases outside the gene matches. This CDR3 contains 15 residues.

The rearrangement links TRBV7-3 to TRBJ2-3; TRBD1 is a possible D gene (5 bases). Trimming left V 2 bases short and J 8 bases short, with 11 bases between. The CDR3 sequence is 13 residues long. Germline V gene sequence: CDR1 SGHTA, CDR2 FQGTGA. The DNA of the CDR3 is TGTGCCAGCAGCTTAGGATCTGGGGCTACGCAGTATTTT. It translates to CASSLGSGATQYF.

The chain carries TRBV30 and TRBJ1-1; 7 bases align to TRBD1. Germline trimming cut 3 bases from V and 1 base from J; bases unmatched to any gene: 5. The CDR3 extends over 14 amino acids. Germline lookup yields CDR1 GTSNPN and CDR2 SVGIG (reference sequence). The CDR3 loop is CAWRNRGPNTEAFF. The CDR3 DNA reads TGTGCCTGGAGGAACAGGGGCCCGAACACTGAAGCTTTCTTT.

Notes on this clone: The sample holds other DNA sequences that translate to the same CDR3. V usage is TRBV7-6 and J usage is TRBJ1-2; possible D gene TRBD1, 6 bases. The germline V gene encodes CDR1 SGHVS and CDR2 FNYEAQ. This CDR3 has 12 amino acids. V was pared by 2 bases and J by 6 bases, with 7 bases between. The CDR3 reads CASSLRGDGYTF. In DNA, the CDR3 is TGTGCCAGCAGCTTAAGGGGGGATGGCTACACCTTC.

The chain combines TRBV19 with TRBJ1-1; possibly TRBD1 for D (6 bases). The germline V and J ends were trimmed by 4 bases and 0 bases, with 15 bases remaining between them. The V gene's germline CDR1 is LNHDA and CDR2 SQIVND (reference sequence). The CDR3 runs 16 residues. DNA for the CDR3: TGTGCCAGTAGTACCCCATGGACAGCATTGAACACTGAAGCTTTCTTT. Protein sequence: CASSTPWTALNTEAFF. The full variable domain, its missing parts supplied by reference TRBV19 and TRBJ1-1, is DGGITQSPKYLFRKEGQNVTLSCEQNLNHDAMYWYRQDPGQGLRLIYYSQIVNDFQKGDIAEGYSVSREKKESFPLTVTSAQKNPTAFYLCASSTPWTALNTEAFFGQGTRLTVV.

This clone has a single count. The chain recombines TRBV19 with TRBJ1-4; TRBD1 might be the D (5 bases). The length of the CDR3 is 14 residues. Per germline, CDR1 LNHDA and CDR2 SQIVND (reference sequence). V lost 7 bases, J lost 8 bases, and 17 bases lay in between. The chain's CDR3 is CASTDGGAGEKLFF. The CDR3 region has the DNA TGTGCCAGTACCGACGGAGGGGCGGGCGAAAAACTGTTTTTT.

The CDR3 protein is CASSNGESYEQYF. DNA of the CDR3: TGTGCCAGCAGCAACGGAGAGTCCTACGAGCAGTACTTC. The V gene is TRBV7-9, the J gene TRBJ2-7; no definite D call. The CDR3 has 13 amino acids. The V end lost 5 bases, the J end lost 1 base, and 9 bases lay between the germline ends. In germline, CDR1 is SEHNR, CDR2 FQNEAQ (reference sequence).

V usage is TRBV30 and J usage is TRBJ2-1; D not certain. The germline gives CDR1 GTSNPN, CDR2 SVGIG (reference sequence). V lost 8 bases and J lost 4, with 9 bases in between. This CDR3 is built from 11 residues. The CDR3 DNA sequence: TGTGCCCTCGTGCTTTACAATGAGCAGTTCTTC. It encodes CALVLYNEQFF.

The table lists this clone with a count of one. V and J are TRBV7-9 and TRBJ2-1, with D unclear. Per germline, CDR1 SEHNR and CDR2 FQNEAQ (reference sequence). The CDR3 is made up of 12 amino acids. V was clipped by 3 bases and J by 9 bases, with 9 bases between them. The DNA of the CDR3 is TGTGCCAGCAGCTTCGGAGCAGGTGAGCAGTTCTTC. Protein product: CASSFGAGEQFF.

V gene TRBV27 combines with J gene TRBJ1-2, with D maybe TRBD1 (5 bases). Between the trimmed V and J ends, which lost 5 bases and 4 bases, there was a span of 14 bases. The CDR3 totals 14 residues. Germline V gene data show CDR1 as MNHEY and CDR2 as SMNVEV (reference sequence). The CDR3 protein is CASSRQGFTYGYTF. The DNA of the CDR3 is TGTGCCAGCAGTCGTCAGGGATTTACCTATGGCTACACCTTC.

This chain connects TRBV9 to TRBJ2-1, with TRBD2 matching 9 bases. There are 14 residues in the CDR3. Germline lookup yields CDR1 SGDLS and CDR2 YYNGEE. After removal of 0 bases from V and 5 bases from J, the junction contained 0 bases not matched to a gene. The CDR3 region has the DNA TGTGCCAGCAGCGTAGGACTAGCGGACAATGAGCAGTTCTTC. This sequence encodes CASSVGLADNEQFF.

The gene calls are TRBV7-8 and TRBJ2-5; no definite D call. This CDR3 comprises 13 residues. Germline CDR1 is SGHVS and CDR2 is FQNEAQ. V was trimmed by 4 bases and J by 1 base, leaving 7 bases between them. The CDR3 sequence: CASSSQPQETQYF. CDR3 nucleotides: TGTGCCAGCAGCTCTCAGCCCCAAGAGACCCAGTACTTC.

CDR3 loop: CASTFIRDNEQFF. The CDR3, as DNA: TGTGCCAGCACGTTCATCAGGGACAATGAGCAGTTCTTC. The rearrangement uses TRBV7-9 and TRBJ2-1; D might be TRBD1 (5 bases). Germline CDR1 reads SEHNR; CDR2 reads FQNEAQ (reference sequence). The CDR3 is 13 residues long. Trimming cost V 7 bases and J 5 bases, with 12 bases left between them.

The chain uses TRBV15 and TRBJ2-5, with D perhaps assigned TRBD1 or TRBD2 (6 bases each). The CDR3 is 15 residues long. Germline CDR1 and CDR2: LNHNV and YYDKDF (reference sequence). Trimming took 4 bases from V and 7 from J, leaving 19 bases between them. The CDR3 protein is CATSIVLGGAGTQYF. The CDR3 DNA reads TGTGCCACCAGCATTGTTTTAGGGGGAGCGGGGACCCAGTACTTC.

This sequence joins TRBV5-1 and TRBJ1-2, with TRBD1 as a possible D gene (6 bases). The CDR3 spans 12 residues. Germline CDR1 reads SGHRS; CDR2 reads YFSETQ. The V and J ends lost 0 bases and 8 bases respectively, with 8 bases between them. The DNA for the CDR3 is TGCGCCAGCAGCTTGGACAGGGAAGGCTACACCTTC. Translated, it gives CASSLDREGYTF.

The V call is TRBV2, the J call TRBJ1-5; 7 nucleotides align to TRBD1. Germline V lookup: CDR1 SNHLY, CDR2 FYNNEI. This CDR3 has 13 residues. V lost 3 bases and J lost 6; bases outside the gene matches: 2. The CDR3: CASSDQGGQPQHF. DNA for the CDR3: TGTGCCAGCAGTGACCAGGGGGGTCAGCCCCAGCATTTT.

The CDR3 loop is CASSFGQSSYNEQFF. In nucleotides, the CDR3 is TGTGCCAGCAGCTTCGGGCAGTCCTCCTACAATGAGCAGTTCTTC. The gene calls are TRBV11-2 and TRBJ2-1; D remains ambiguous. CDR3 size: 15 residues. Germline V gene data show CDR1 as SGHAT and CDR2 as FQNNGV. Trimming pared 3 bases from V and 0 bases from J, leaving 9 bases between.

The chain uses TRBV11-2 and TRBJ2-3, with D hard to call. V was trimmed by 5 bases and J by 2 bases, leaving 14 bases between them. This CDR3 is 15 amino acids long. Germline CDR1 is SGHAT and CDR2 is FQNNGV. DNA for the CDR3: TGTGCCAGCAGCCCGGGCGCCGCCTCCACAGATACGCAGTATTTT. It specifies CASSPGAASTDTQYF.

V and J are TRBV9 and TRBJ2-1, with TRBD2 identical over 7 bases. Germline CDR1 is SGDLS and CDR2 is YYNGEE. The CDR3 runs to 17 residues. The V segment lost 0 bases and the J segment 0 bases; nucleotides outside the gene matches: 6. This chain's CDR3 is CASSVAGGGDSYNEQFF. The CDR3 bases are TGTGCCAGCAGCGTAGCTGGTGGGGGGGACTCCTACAATGAGCAGTTCTTC. The whole variable domain, filled in from reference TRBV9 and TRBJ2-1, reads DSGVTQTPKHLITATGQRVTLRCSPRSGDLSVYWYQQSLDQGLQFLIQYYNGEERAKGNILERFSAQQFPDLHSELNLSSLELGDSALYFCASSVAGGGDSYNEQFFGPGTRLTVL.

V is TRBV5-4 and J is TRBJ2-5; D gene ambiguous. The ends were cut back, 3 bases at V and 2 bases at J, with 8 bases in the middle. CDR1 and CDR2 from the germline V gene are SGHNT and YYREEE (reference sequence). The CDR3 consists of 13 residues. CDR3 in amino acids: CASSSQTQETQYF. The CDR3 bases are TGTGCCAGCAGCTCGCAGACTCAAGAGACCCAGTACTTC. Full variable domain (remainder filled in from reference TRBV5-4 and TRBJ2-5): ETGVTQSPTHLIKTRGQQVTLRCSSQSGHNTVSWYQQALGQGPQFIFQYYREEENGRGNFPPRFSGLQFPNYSSELNVNALELDDSALYLCASSSQTQETQYFGPGTRLLVL.

The table lists this clone with a count of one. V is TRBV10-3 and J is TRBJ1-2; TRBD1 might be the D (5 bases). This CDR3 is built from 16 residues. Per the germline V gene, CDR1 is ENHRY and CDR2 is SYGVKD. V dropped 2 bases and J dropped 0 bases, with 13 bases sitting between them. The CDR3 loop is CAISEPMGLANYGYTF. CDR3 DNA sequence: TGTGCCATCAGTGAGCCGATGGGGCTTGCTAACTATGGCTACACCTTC.

J is TRBJ2-2 and V is TRBV2; weak D call: TRBD1 (5 bases). The CDR3 runs 12 residues. Germline V lookup: CDR1 SNHLY, CDR2 FYNNEI. V was trimmed by 8 bases and J by 1 base, leaving 5 bases between them. CDR3 DNA: TGTGCCAGCGACAGGAACACCGGGGAGCTGTTTTTT. Translated: CASDRNTGELFF.

This chain uses TRBV29-1 with TRBJ1-1; weak D call: TRBD1 (6 bases). Germline assignment: CDR1 SQVTM and CDR2 ANQGSEA. Trimming took off 7 bases at V and 2 bases at J, with 17 bases between the two ends. This CDR3 comprises 14 residues. As DNA, the CDR3 is TGCAGCGGCGTTGGGACAAAAGGTAACACTGAAGCTTTCTTT. This sequence encodes CSGVGTKGNTEAFF.

The CDR3 bases are TGCGCCAGCAGCTTCAGCTCTGGGGCCAACGTCCTGACTTTC. This gives the protein CASSFSSGANVLTF. V is TRBV5-1 and J is TRBJ2-6; no clear D gene. This CDR3 region has 14 residues. The germline V and J ends were trimmed by 2 bases and 0 bases, with 3 bases remaining between them. Germline CDR1 is SGHRS and CDR2 is YFSETQ. The full variable domain, rest sourced from reference TRBV5-1 and TRBJ2-6, is KAGVTQTPRYLIKTRGQQVTLSCSPISGHRSVSWYQQTPGQGLQFLFEYFSETQRNKGNFPGRFSGRQFSNSRSEMNVSTLELGDSALYLCASSFSSGANVLTFGAGSRLTVL.